Sequencing of this TCR beta chain was carried out in a study of blood T cell repertoires in COVID-19. Study at large: Sites in the United States, Italy and Spain provided acute and convalescent COVID-19 samples.

Method: immunoSEQ multiplex PCR; TCRdb's copy keeps in-frame clones and lacks some. The sample includes 120,000 to 150,000 clones, over 70% seen only once; the top ten take 35% to 40%. The sample holds a few counts of this clone. This receptor was obtained from a man aged 45-65 years who had recovered from COVID-19. Specimen: peripheral blood.

For the CDR3, the DNA is TGTGCCAGCTCACCCAGGGGGCGCGAGGTAATCTCACCCCTCCACTTT. This sequence encodes CASSPRGREVISPLHF. The chain combines TRBV18 with TRBJ1-6; TRBD1 aligns across 8 bases. CDR1 and CDR2 (germline): KGHSH, LQKENI. This CDR3 is built from 16 residues. Trimming cost V 3 bases and J 10 bases; bases outside gene matches: 11. The whole variable domain, remainder taken from reference TRBV18 and TRBJ1-6, is NAGVMQNPRHLVRRRGQEARLRCSPMKGHSHVYWYRQLPEEGLKFMVYLQKENIIDESGMPKERFSAEFPKEGPSILRIQQVVRGDSAAYFCASSPRGREVISPLHFGNGTRLTVT.